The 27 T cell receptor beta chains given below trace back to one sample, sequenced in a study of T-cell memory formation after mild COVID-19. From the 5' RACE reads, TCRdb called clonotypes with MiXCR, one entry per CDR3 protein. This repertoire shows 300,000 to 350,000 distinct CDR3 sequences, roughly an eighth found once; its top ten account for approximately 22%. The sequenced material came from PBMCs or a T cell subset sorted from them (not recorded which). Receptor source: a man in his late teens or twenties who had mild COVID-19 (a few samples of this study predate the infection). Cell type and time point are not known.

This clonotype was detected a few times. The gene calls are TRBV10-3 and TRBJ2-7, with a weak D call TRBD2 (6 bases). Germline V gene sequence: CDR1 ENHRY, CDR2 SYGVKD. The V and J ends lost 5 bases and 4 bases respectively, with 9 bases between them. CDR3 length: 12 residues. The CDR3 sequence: CAISSEGYEQYV. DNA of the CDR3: TGTGCCATCAGTTCGGAGGGATACGAGCAGTACGTC.

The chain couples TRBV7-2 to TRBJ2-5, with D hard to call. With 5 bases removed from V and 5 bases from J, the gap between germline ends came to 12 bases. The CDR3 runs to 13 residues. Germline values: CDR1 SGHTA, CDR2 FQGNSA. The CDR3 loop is CASSTASRETQYF. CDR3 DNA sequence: TGTGCCAGCAGCACCGCCTCGAGGGAGACCCAGTACTTC.

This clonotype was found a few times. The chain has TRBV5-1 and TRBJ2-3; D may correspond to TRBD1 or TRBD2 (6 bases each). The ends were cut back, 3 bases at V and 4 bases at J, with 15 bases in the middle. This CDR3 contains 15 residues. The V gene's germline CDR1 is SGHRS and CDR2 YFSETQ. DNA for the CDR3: TGCGCCAGCAGCTCGGGGGCGAATCTCCCAGATACGCAGTATTTT. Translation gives CASSSGANLPDTQYF.

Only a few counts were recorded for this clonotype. CDR3 sequence (DNA): TGTGCCAGTTCTGGGAGCCGTACGTATACGCAGTATTTT. This gives the protein CASSGSRTYTQYF. The chain is built from TRBV14 and TRBJ2-3, with D perhaps matching TRBD2 (5 bases). Germline loops: CDR1 SGHDN, CDR2 FVKESK. The length of the CDR3 is 13 residues. V was trimmed by 9 bases and J by 7 bases, leaving 17 bases between them.

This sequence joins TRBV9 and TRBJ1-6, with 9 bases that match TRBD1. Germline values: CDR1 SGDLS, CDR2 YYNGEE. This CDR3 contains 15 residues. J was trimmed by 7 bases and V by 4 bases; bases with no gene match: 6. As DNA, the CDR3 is TGTGCCAGCAGCCCTCCGGGACAGGGAAATTCACCCCTCCACTTT. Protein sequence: CASSPPGQGNSPLHF.

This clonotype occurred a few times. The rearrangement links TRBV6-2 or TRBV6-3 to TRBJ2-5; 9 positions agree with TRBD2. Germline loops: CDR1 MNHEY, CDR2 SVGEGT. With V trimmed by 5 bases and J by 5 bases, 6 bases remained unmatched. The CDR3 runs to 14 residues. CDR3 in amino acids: CASSHGLALETQYF. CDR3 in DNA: TGTGCCAGCAGTCACGGACTAGCGTTGGAGACCCAGTACTTC.

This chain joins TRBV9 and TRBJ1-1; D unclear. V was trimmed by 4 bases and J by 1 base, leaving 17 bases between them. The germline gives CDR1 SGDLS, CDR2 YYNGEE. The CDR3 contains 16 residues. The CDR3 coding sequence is TGTGCCAGCAGCCACGGGCGGTATAAGAAGAACACTGAAGCTTTCTTT. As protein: CASSHGRYKKNTEAFF.

The CDR3 DNA reads as TGTGCCAGCAGTTGGACAGGGCTTCAGCCCCAGCATTTT. Its translation is CASSWTGLQPQHF. The V gene is TRBV6-2 or TRBV6-3, the J gene TRBJ1-5, with 8 bases lining up with TRBD1. Germline V gives CDR1 MNHEY, CDR2 SVGEGT. CDR3 length: 13 residues. After removal of 4 bases from V and 6 bases from J, the junction contained 2 bases not matched to a gene.

CDR3 amino acids: CASSLKQGVFYEQYF. CDR3 coding DNA: TGCGCCAGCAGCTTGAAACAGGGGGTCTTCTACGAGCAGTACTTC. J is TRBJ2-7 and V is TRBV5-1; 8 bases fit TRBD1. Trimming removed 1 base from V and 3 bases from J; junction bases left unmatched: 6. The germline CDR1 and CDR2 sequences are SGHRS and YFSETQ. The CDR3 runs to 15 residues.

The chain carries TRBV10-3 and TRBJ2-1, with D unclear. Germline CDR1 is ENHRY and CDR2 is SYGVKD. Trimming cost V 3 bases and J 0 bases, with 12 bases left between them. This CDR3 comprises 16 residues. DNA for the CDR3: TGTGCCATCAGTGATAGGACGGTAAGCTCCTACAATGAGCAGTTCTTC. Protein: CAISDRTVSSYNEQFF.

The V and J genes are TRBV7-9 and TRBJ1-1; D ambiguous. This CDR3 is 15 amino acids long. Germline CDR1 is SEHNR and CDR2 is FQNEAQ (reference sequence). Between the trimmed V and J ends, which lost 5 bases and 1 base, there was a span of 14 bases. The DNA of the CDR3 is TGTGCCAGCAGCAGGGAGGTACGAGGGAACACTGAAGCTTTCTTT. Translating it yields CASSREVRGNTEAFF.

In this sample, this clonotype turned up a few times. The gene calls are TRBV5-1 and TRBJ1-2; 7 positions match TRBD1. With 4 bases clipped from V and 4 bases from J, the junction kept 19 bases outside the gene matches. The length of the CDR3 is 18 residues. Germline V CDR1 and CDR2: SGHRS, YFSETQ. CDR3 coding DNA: TGCGCCAGCAGCACGCCCGCACCCCGACAGGGAAGGCGCTATGGCTACACCTTC. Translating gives CASSTPAPRQGRRYGYTF.

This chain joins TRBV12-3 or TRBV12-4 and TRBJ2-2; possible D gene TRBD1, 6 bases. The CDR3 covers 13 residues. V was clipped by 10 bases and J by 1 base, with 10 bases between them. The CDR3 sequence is CAIPGENTGELFF. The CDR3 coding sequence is TGTGCCATCCCAGGGGAGAACACCGGGGAGCTGTTTTTT.

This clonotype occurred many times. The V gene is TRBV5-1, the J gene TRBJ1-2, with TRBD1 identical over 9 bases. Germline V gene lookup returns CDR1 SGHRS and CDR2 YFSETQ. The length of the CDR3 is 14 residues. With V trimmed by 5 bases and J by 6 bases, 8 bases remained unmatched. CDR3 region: CASRRTGARDGYTF. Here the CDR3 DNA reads TGCGCCAGCAGGCGGACAGGGGCCCGAGATGGCTACACCTTC.

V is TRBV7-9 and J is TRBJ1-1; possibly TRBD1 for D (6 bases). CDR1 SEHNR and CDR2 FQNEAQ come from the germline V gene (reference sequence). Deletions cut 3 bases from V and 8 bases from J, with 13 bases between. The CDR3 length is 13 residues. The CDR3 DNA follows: TGTGCCAGCAGCTTCCAGGGGCGGATAGAAGCTTTCTTT. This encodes CASSFQGRIEAFF.

The CDR3: CASRGLAGQFGTDTQYF. CDR3 sequence (DNA): TGTGCCAGCAGGGGACTAGCGGGGCAGTTCGGCACAGATACGCAGTATTTT. The V gene is TRBV6-2 or TRBV6-3, the J gene TRBJ2-3; 13 nucleotides agree with TRBD2. Germline CDR1 reads MNHEY; CDR2 reads SVGEGT. CDR3 length: 17 amino acids. After removal of 6 bases from V and 1 base from J, the junction contained 7 bases not matched to a gene.

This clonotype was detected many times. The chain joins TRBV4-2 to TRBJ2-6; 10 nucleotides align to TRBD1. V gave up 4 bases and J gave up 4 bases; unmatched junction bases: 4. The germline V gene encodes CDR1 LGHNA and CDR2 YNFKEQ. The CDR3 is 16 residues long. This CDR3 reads CASSPDRGQGANVLTF. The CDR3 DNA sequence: TGTGCCAGCAGCCCCGACAGGGGGCAGGGGGCCAACGTCCTGACTTTC.

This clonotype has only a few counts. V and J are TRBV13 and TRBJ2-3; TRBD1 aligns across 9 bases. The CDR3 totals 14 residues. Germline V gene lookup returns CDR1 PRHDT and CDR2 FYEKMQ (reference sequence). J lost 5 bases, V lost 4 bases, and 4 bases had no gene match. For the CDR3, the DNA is TGTGCCAGCAGCTCGGGACAGGGTGGAGATACGCAGTATTTT. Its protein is CASSSGQGGDTQYF.

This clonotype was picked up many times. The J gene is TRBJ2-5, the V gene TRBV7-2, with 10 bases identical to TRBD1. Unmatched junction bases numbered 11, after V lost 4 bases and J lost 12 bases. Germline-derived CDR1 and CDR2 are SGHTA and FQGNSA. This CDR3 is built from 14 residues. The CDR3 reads CASSSTGQGSFEYF. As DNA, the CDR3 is TGTGCCAGCAGCTCCACGGGACAGGGGTCGTTTGAGTACTTC. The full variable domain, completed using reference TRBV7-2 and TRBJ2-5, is GAGVSQSPSNKVTEKGKDVELRCDPISGHTALYWYRQSLGQGLEFLIYFQGNSAPDKSGLPSDRFSAERTGGSVSTLTIQRTQQEDSAVYLCASSSTGQGSFEYFGPGTRLLVL.

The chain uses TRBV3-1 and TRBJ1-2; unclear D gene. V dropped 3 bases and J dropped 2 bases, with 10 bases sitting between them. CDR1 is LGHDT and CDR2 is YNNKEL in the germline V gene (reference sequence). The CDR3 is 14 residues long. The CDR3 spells CASSQRESNYGYTF. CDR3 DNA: TGTGCCAGCAGCCAGAGGGAGTCAAACTATGGCTACACCTTC.

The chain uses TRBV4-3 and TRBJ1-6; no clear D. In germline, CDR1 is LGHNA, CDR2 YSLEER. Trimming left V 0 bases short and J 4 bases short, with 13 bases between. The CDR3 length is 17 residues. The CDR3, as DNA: TGCGCCAGCAGCCAAGATTGGGAAGACCGTTATAATTCACCCCTCCACTTT. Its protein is CASSQDWEDRYNSPLHF.

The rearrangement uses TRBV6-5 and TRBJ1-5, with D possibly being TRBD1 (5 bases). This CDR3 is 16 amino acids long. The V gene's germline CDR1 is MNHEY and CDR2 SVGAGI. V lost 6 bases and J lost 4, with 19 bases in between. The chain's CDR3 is CASSRDRRGGNQPQHF. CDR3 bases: TGTGCCAGCAGCCGAGATCGACGGGGGGGGAATCAGCCCCAGCATTTT.

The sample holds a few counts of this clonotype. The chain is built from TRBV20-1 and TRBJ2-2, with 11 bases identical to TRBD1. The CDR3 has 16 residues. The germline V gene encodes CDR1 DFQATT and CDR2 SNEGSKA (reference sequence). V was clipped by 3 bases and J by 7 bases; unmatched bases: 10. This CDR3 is CSARVPGTGGDGELFF. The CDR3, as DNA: TGCAGTGCTAGGGTCCCCGGGACAGGGGGAGACGGGGAGCTGTTTTTT.

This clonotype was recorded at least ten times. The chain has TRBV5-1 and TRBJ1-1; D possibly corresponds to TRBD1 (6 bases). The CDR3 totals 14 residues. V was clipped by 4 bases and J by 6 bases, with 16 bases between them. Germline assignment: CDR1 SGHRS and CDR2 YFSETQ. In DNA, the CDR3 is TGCGCCAGCAGCGCCGGGGGGGCGACCTCTGAAGCTTTCTTT. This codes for CASSAGGATSEAFF.

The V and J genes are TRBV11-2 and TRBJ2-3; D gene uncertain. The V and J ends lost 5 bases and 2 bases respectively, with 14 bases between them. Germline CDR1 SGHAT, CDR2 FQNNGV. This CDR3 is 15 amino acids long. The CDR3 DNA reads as TGTGCCAGCAGCATCGATGTGCGCCTCACAGATACGCAGTATTTT. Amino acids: CASSIDVRLTDTQYF.

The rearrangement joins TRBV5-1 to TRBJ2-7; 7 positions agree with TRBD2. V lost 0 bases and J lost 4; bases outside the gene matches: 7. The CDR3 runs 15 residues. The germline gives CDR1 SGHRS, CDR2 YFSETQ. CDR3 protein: CASSLGGGERYEQYF. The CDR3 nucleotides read TGCGCCAGCAGCTTGGGGGGAGGGGAGCGGTACGAGCAGTACTTC.

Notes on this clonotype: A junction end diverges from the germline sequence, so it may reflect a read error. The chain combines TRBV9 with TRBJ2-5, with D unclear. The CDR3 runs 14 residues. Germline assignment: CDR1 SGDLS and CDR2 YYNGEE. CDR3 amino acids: CASSVRPNHETQYF. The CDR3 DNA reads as TGTGCCAGCAGCGTCCGCCCAAACCACGAGACCCAGTACTTC.